This paragraph reports one TCR beta chain. Antigen specificity is unknown. Primers for the PCR totalled 60 Vbeta and 13 Jbeta. The data were produced by immunoSEQ multiplex PCR, yet TCRdb's version contains in-frame clones alone and is incomplete. This sample yields about 140,000 clones, of which approximately 70% are seen a single time; 2% to 2.5% belongs to the top ten. These data belong to a study of cytomegalovirus exposure and HLA in healthy donors. The study's findings and limits: What a later analysis showed was that several of the most significant clusters appeared linked to common viral pathogens.

The CDR3 is 14 residues long. The ends were cut back, 2 bases at V and 4 bases at J, with 9 bases in the middle. Germline lookup yields CDR1 MNHNS and CDR2 SASEGT. The TCR sequence derives from a woman aged 60-70 years in good health and CMV-seropositive. The J gene is TRBJ2-1, the V gene TRBV6-1; TRBD2 might be the D (5 bases). The source material was PBMCs. The CDR3 nucleotides are TGTGCCAGCAGTGAAACTAGGGAATACAATGAGCAGTTCTTC. Translation: CASSETREYNEQFF.